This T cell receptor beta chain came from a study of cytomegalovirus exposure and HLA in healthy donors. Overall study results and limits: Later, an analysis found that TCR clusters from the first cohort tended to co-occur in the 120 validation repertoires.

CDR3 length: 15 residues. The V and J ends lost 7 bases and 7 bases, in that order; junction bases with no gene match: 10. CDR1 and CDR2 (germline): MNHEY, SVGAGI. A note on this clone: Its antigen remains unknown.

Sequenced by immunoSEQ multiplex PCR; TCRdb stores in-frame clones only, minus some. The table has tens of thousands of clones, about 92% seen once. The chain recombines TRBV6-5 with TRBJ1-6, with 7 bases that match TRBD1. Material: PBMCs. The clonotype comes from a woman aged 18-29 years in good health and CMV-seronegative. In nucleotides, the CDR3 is TGTGCCAGCAATACAGTAGGGACAGCGAATTCACCCCTCCACTTT. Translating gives CASNTVGTANSPLHF.